This TCR beta chain stems from a study of CD8+ T cells in alopecia areata. Notes on the study in general: Lesional tissue from the scalp (especially in alopecia totalis/universalis) showed higher clonality than normal scalp.

Sequencing relied on a cDNA template that was reverse transcribed from extracted RNA. Sequencing was performed with immunoSEQ multiplex PCR; in TCRdb, only in-frame clones are kept and a portion is missing. The data hold 130,000 to 150,000 clones, with approximately 50% observed a single time. V lost 0 bases to trimming and J lost 5 bases, with 12 bases between them. In germline, CDR1 is SGHRS, CDR2 YFSETQ. CDR3 length: 15 residues. In the case of this clone: Its antigen remains unknown.

The sample comprised CD4+ T cells sorted from blood. The source is a human donor with alopecia areata. J is TRBJ2-1 and V is TRBV5-1; no reliable D call. CDR3 DNA sequence: TGCGCCAGCAGCTTGGGTGGGAAACAAAACAATGAGCAGTTCTTC. This encodes CASSLGGKQNNEQFF.